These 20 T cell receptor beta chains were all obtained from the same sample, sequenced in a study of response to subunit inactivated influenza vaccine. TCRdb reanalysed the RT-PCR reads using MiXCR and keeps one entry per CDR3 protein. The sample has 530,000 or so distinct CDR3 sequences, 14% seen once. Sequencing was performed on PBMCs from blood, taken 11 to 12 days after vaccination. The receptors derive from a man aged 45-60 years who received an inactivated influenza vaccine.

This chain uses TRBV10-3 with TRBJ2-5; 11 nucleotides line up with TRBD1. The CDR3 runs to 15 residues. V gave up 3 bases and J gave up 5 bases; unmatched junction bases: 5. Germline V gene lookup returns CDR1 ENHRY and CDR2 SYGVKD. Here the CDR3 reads CAISDRTGGLETQYF. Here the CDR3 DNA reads TGTGCCATCAGTGATAGGACAGGGGGCTTGGAGACCCAGTACTTC.

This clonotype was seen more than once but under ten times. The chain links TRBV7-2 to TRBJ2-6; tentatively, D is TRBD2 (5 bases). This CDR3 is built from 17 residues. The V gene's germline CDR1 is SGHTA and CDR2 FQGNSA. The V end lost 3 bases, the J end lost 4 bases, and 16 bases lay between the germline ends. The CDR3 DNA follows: TGTGCCAGCAGCTTGGGGTCGGGGTCAGGAGGGGCCAACGTCCTGACTTTC. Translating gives CASSLGSGSGGANVLTF.

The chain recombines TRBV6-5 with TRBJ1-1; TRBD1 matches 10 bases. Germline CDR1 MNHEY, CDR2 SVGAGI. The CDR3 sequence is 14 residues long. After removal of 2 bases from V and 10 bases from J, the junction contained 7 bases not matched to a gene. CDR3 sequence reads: CASSYPGTGAAAFF. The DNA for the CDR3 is TGTGCCAGCAGTTACCCCGGGACAGGGGCCGCAGCTTTCTTT.

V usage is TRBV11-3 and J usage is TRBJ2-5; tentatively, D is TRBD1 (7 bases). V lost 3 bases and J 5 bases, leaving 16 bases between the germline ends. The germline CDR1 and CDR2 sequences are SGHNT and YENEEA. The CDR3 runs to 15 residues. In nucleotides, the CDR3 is TGTGCCAGCAGCTTGCAGACAGGGAGCGGGGAGACCCAGTACTTC. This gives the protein CASSLQTGSGETQYF.

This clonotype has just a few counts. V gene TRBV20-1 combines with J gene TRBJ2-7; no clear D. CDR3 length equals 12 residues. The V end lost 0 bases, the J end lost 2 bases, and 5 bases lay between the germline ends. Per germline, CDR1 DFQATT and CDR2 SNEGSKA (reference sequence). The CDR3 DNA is TGCAGTGCTAGAGATCAAACCTACGAGCAGTACTTC. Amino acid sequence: CSARDQTYEQYF.

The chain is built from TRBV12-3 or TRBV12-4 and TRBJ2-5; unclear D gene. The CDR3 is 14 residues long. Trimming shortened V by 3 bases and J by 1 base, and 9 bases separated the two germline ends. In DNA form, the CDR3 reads TGTGCCAGCAGTTTTCTGGGGATCCAAGAGACCCAGTACTTC. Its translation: CASSFLGIQETQYF.

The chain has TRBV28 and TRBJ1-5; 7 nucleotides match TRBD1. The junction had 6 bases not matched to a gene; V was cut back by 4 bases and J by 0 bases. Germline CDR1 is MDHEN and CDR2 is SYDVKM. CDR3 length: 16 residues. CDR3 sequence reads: CASSSGQALSNQPQHF. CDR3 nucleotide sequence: TGTGCCAGCAGTTCCGGACAGGCGCTTAGCAATCAGCCCCAGCATTTT.

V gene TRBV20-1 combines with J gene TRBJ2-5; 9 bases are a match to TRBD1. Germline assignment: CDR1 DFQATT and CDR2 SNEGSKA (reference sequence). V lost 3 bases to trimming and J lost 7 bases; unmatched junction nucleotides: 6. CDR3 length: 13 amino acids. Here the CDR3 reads CSASLGQGLTQYF. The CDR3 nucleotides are TGCAGTGCTAGCTTGGGACAGGGCTTGACCCAGTACTTC.

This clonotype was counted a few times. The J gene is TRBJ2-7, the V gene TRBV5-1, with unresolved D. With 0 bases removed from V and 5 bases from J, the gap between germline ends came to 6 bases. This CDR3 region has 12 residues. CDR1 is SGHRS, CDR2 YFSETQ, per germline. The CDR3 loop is CASSLGLDEQYF. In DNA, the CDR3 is TGCGCCAGCAGCTTGGGTTTGGACGAGCAGTACTTC.

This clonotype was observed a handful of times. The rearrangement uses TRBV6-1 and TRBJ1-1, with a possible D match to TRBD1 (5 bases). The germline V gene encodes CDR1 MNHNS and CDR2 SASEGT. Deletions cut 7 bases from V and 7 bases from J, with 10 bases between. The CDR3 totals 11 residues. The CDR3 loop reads CASTRGVEAFF. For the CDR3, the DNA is TGTGCCAGCACTCGAGGGGTTGAAGCTTTCTTT.

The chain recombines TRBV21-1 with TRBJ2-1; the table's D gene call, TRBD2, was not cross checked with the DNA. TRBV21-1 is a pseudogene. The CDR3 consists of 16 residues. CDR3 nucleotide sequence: TGTGCCAGCATAAACTCCGGAGGTGGGGAAGGCAATGAGCAGTTCTTC. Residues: CASINSGGGEGNEQFF.

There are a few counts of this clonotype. CDR3 DNA: TGTGCCAGCAGTAGTTGGGGGGCCGGGAACATTCAGTACTTC. This gives the protein CASSSWGAGNIQYF. This chain joins TRBV3-1 and TRBJ2-4, with D perhaps TRBD1 or TRBD2 (6 bases each). Trimming removed 6 bases at V and 7 bases at J, with 16 bases between. CDR3 length: 14 residues. From germline, CDR1 is LGHDT and CDR2 YNNKEL (reference sequence).

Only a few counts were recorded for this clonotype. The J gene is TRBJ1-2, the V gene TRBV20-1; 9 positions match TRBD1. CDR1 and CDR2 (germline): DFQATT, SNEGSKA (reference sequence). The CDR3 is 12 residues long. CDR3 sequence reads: CSATGGSLGYTF. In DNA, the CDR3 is TGCAGCGCGACAGGGGGATCGCTTGGCTACACCTTC.

CDR3 amino acids: CASSRSILDTQYF. The CDR3 nucleotides read TGCGCCAGCAGCCGTTCAATTTTAGATACGCAGTATTTT. The chain couples TRBV4-3 to TRBJ2-3; no reliable D call. The V end lost 4 bases, the J end lost 5 bases, and 10 bases lay between the germline ends. The CDR3 contains 13 residues. The germline CDR1 and CDR2 sequences are LGHNA and YSLEER.

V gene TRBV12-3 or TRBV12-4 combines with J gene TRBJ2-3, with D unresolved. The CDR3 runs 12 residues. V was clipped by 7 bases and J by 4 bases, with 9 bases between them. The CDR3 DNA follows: TGTGCCAGCAACCACGGCGCAGATACGCAGTATTTT. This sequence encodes CASNHGADTQYF.

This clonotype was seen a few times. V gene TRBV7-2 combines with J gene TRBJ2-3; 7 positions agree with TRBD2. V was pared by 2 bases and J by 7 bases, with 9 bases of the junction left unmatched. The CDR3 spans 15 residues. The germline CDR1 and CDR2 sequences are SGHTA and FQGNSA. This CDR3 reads CASSLFRGEEHTQYF. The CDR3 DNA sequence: TGTGCCAGCAGCTTATTTCGGGGGGAGGAGCATACGCAGTATTTT.

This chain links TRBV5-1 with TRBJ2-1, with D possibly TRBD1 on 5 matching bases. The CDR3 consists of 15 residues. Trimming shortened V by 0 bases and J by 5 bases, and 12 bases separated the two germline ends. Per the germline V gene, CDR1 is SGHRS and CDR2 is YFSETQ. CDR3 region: CASSLAGYGNNEQFF. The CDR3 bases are TGCGCCAGCAGCTTGGCAGGGTATGGGAACAATGAGCAGTTCTTC.

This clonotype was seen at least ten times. CDR3 sequence reads: CASSPGTDQPQHF. DNA for the CDR3: TGTGCCAGCAGTCCGGGGACAGATCAGCCCCAGCATTTT. This chain uses TRBV12-3 or TRBV12-4 with TRBJ1-5; 7 positions agree with TRBD1. The CDR3 consists of 13 residues. The V gene end was trimmed by 5 bases and the J gene end by 5 bases; junction bases not matched to a gene: 3.

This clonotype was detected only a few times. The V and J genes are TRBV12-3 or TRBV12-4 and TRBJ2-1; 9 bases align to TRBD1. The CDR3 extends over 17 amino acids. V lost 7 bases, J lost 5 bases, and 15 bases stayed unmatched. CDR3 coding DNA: TGTGCCAGCAAACCTAACCCCGGGACAGGGCAAGACAATGAGCAGTTCTTC. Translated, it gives CASKPNPGTGQDNEQFF.

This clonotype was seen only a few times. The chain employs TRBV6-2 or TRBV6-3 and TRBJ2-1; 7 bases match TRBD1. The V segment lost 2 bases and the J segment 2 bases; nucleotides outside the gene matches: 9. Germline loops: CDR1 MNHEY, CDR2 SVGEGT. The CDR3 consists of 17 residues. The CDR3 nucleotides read TGTGCCAGCAGTTACCCGATGACAGGGTTGACCTACAATGAGCAGTTCTTC. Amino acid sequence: CASSYPMTGLTYNEQFF.